This T cell receptor (beta chain) was obtained from a study of T cell responses to AZD1222 COVID-19 vaccine. This CDR3 has 12 amino acids. Germline CDR1 and CDR2: LNHDA and SQIVND (reference sequence). With 3 bases removed from V and 6 bases from J, the gap between germline ends came to 7 bases. This clone is a singleton in its sample. Profiled with immunoSEQ multiplex PCR; TCRdb holds only in-frame clones, not every one. This repertoire shows over 130,000 clones, about 89% found once; its top ten account for 7% to 9%. The rearrangement joins TRBV19 to TRBJ2-3, with a weak D call TRBD1 (6 bases). This TCR derives from an adult who received the MenACWY meningococcal vaccine as a control. Sequenced material: peripheral blood, taken 28 days after the second dose of the MenACWY control vaccine. CDR3 sequence reads: CASSMQGDTQYF. Written as DNA, the CDR3 is TGTGCCAGTAGTATGCAGGGGGATACGCAGTATTTT.